This TCR beta chain was captured by sequencing in a study of T cells in Graves' hyperthyroidism and ophthalmopathy. Study summary: Peripheral blood specimens were obtained at initial diagnosis, prior to any treatment.

From RNA transcripts, TCR beta CDR3 regions were amplified. The TCR CDR3 was amplified in a first-round RT-PCR using the HTBI primer set. TCRdb re-called the multiplex PCR reads through MiXCR, storing one row per CDR3 protein. Of around 700,000 distinct CDR3 sequences in the sample, about 17% were seen once. Sequencing input: blood. This sequence was found in a woman in her forties or fifties with Graves' hyperthyroidism that later progressed to Graves' ophthalmopathy.

The CDR3 here is CASSLRSVQGTEAFF. CDR3 in DNA: TGTGCCAGCAGCTTACGCTCCGTCCAAGGCACTGAAGCTTTCTTT. The chain links TRBV11-3 to TRBJ1-1; D not resolved. CDR1 is SGHNT and CDR2 is YENEEA in the germline V gene. The CDR3 has 15 residues. V was pared by 2 bases and J by 4 bases, with 14 bases between.